This entry lists 21 T cell receptor beta chains sequenced from one sample in a study of CD8 T cells in ankylosing spondylitis. TCRdb passed the 5' RACE reads through MiXCR, listing each CDR3 protein once. The sample consists of about 250,000 distinct CDR3 sequences, roughly 32% of them appearing once. Sequenced sample: blood, either unsorted or a sorted T cell fraction (not recorded which). The receptors were gathered from a male donor with ankylosing spondylitis or in good health (not recorded which).

The chain has TRBV7-9 and TRBJ2-2, with 8 bases lining up with TRBD1. The V gene's germline CDR1 is SEHNR and CDR2 FQNEAQ (reference sequence). V shed 3 bases, J shed 3 bases, and the junction held 6 bases outside the gene matches. The length of the CDR3 is 16 residues. The CDR3 protein is CASSFLDRDHTGELFF. In nucleotides, the CDR3 is TGTGCCAGCAGCTTCCTGGACAGGGATCACACCGGGGAGCTGTTTTTT.

The chain is built from TRBV12-3 or TRBV12-4 and TRBJ1-3; D unresolved. Trimming took off 2 bases at V and 0 bases at J, with 11 bases between the two ends. The CDR3 has 16 residues. The CDR3 nucleotides read TGTGCCAGCAGTTTAAGGGAATTCCTCTCTGGAAACACCATATATTTT. As protein: CASSLREFLSGNTIYF.

The chain has TRBV18 and TRBJ2-7; D is tentatively TRBD1 or TRBD2 (6 bases each). This CDR3 comprises 16 residues. V was pared by 3 bases and J by 6 bases, with 21 bases between. CDR1 is KGHSH, CDR2 LQKENI, per germline. For the CDR3, the DNA is TGTGCCAGCTCACCGAGTAGGGGGGTCATGGTAGGCGAGCAGTACTTC. It is translated as CASSPSRGVMVGEQYF.

This clonotype occurred a few times. The chain carries TRBV7-3 and TRBJ2-5; possible D gene TRBD2, 5 bases. CDR1 and CDR2 from the germline V gene are SGHTA and FQGTGA. The V and J ends lost 8 bases and 2 bases respectively, with 15 bases between them. This CDR3 is 14 amino acids long. The CDR3: CASSEEVAQETQYF. The CDR3 region has the DNA TGTGCCAGCTCCGAGGAGGTAGCACAAGAGACCCAGTACTTC.

The sample holds a few counts of this clonotype. The chain has TRBV15 and TRBJ1-2; TRBD1 agrees at 7 bases. Germline V CDR1 and CDR2: LNHNV, YYDKDF (reference sequence). Trimming cost V 5 bases and J 3 bases; bases outside gene matches: 6. There are 14 residues in the CDR3. CDR3 nucleotide sequence: TGTGCCACCAGCCGAGGACAGGAGCACTATGGCTACACCTTC. Protein sequence: CATSRGQEHYGYTF.

There are a few counts of this clonotype. The chain has TRBV20-1 and TRBJ2-7; D is unresolved. The CDR3 sequence is 15 residues long. Trimming shortened V by 0 bases and J by 2 bases, and 14 bases separated the two germline ends. Germline V CDR1 and CDR2: DFQATT, SNEGSKA (reference sequence). CDR3 DNA sequence: TGCAGTGCTAGAGATTCGGCCGGAAAGACCTACGAGCAGTACTTC. Residues: CSARDSAGKTYEQYF.

The rearrangement joins TRBV9 to TRBJ2-3; the match to TRBD1 covers 8 bases. Trimming removed 2 bases from V and 0 bases from J; junction bases left unmatched: 2. Germline CDR1 is SGDLS and CDR2 is YYNGEE. The CDR3 is 15 residues long. DNA for the CDR3: TGTGCCAGCAGCGTTTACAGGGGGAGCACAGATACGCAGTATTTT. As protein: CASSVYRGSTDTQYF.

The rearrangement links TRBV12-3 or TRBV12-4 to TRBJ2-7; 9 bases match TRBD1. V shed 6 bases and J 0 bases; nucleotides not matched to a gene: 9. There are 16 residues in the CDR3. CDR3 bases: TGTGCCAGCAGCGGGACAGGGAGGGGGATCTCCTACGAGCAGTACTTC. Its protein is CASSGTGRGISYEQYF.

This rearrangement joins TRBV7-2 to TRBJ2-1, with D unresolved. V was cut by 1 base and J by 9 bases, with 10 bases left in between. The CDR3 has 13 residues. Looked up from germline, CDR1 is SGHTA and CDR2 is FQGNSA. The CDR3 spells CASSLEARSEQFF. The CDR3 DNA follows: TGTGCCAGCAGCTTAGAGGCGCGTAGTGAGCAGTTCTTC.

This clonotype was seen many times. The V and J genes are TRBV11-1 and TRBJ1-2; D not certain. Trimming removed 1 base at V and 3 bases at J, with 9 bases between. Germline CDR1 is SGHAT and CDR2 is FQDESV (reference sequence). The length of the CDR3 is 14 residues. This chain's CDR3 is CASSLGPLDYGYTF. CDR3 nucleotide sequence: TGTGCCAGCAGCTTAGGCCCGCTTGACTATGGCTACACCTTC.

The CDR3 sequence: CASTPIPGHLNYGYTF. The CDR3 DNA reads TGTGCCAGCACTCCTATTCCGGGACACCTTAACTATGGCTACACCTTC. The gene calls are TRBV6-1 and TRBJ1-2; tentative D call: TRBD1 (6 bases). Looked up from germline, CDR1 is MNHNS and CDR2 is SASEGT. Deletions cut 7 bases from V and 1 base from J, with 19 bases between. The CDR3 length is 16 residues.

This clonotype was seen only a few times. The chain uses TRBV29-1 and TRBJ1-2; tentatively, D is TRBD1 (5 bases). Germline CDR1 SQVTM, CDR2 ANQGSEA. Trimming shortened V by 3 bases and J by 7 bases, and 15 bases separated the two germline ends. This CDR3 has 13 residues. The CDR3 sequence: CSVDFGGSGGYTF. In nucleotides, the CDR3 is TGCAGCGTTGATTTTGGGGGTTCGGGTGGCTACACCTTC. Full variable domain (remainder filled in from reference TRBV29-1 and TRBJ1-2): SAVISQKPSRDICQRGTSLTIQCQVDSQVTMMFWYRQQPGQSLTLIATANQGSEATYESGFVIDKFPISRPNLTFSTLTVSNMSPEDSSIYLCSVDFGGSGGYTFGSGTRLTVV.

The rearrangement links TRBV20-1 to TRBJ2-5; a weak D match, TRBD1 (7 bases). V was clipped by 3 bases and J by 3 bases, with 11 bases between them. CDR3 length: 13 amino acids. Germline lookup yields CDR1 DFQATT and CDR2 SNEGSKA (reference sequence). The CDR3 DNA is TGCAGTGCTAGGGGCAGGGGGGAAGAGACCCAGTACTTC. Translation gives CSARGRGEETQYF.

J is TRBJ2-5 and V is TRBV10-3; no firm D call. Trimming left V 10 bases short and J 9 bases short, with 21 bases between. Germline values: CDR1 ENHRY, CDR2 SYGVKD. The CDR3 extends over 13 amino acids. CDR3 DNA: TGTGCCACAACAGACCACGACGGCCCTTCCCAGTACTTC. It encodes CATTDHDGPSQYF.

This clonotype was counted between two and nine times. The gene calls are TRBV12-3 or TRBV12-4 and TRBJ2-5; TRBD2 might be the D (5 bases). This CDR3 spans 13 amino acids. Trimming took off 1 base at V and 5 bases at J, with 8 bases between the two ends. CDR3 sequence reads: CASSLERRETQYF. In DNA form, the CDR3 reads TGTGCCAGCAGTTTAGAGCGGCGGGAGACCCAGTACTTC.

The rearrangement joins TRBV20-1 to TRBJ2-1, with 10 bases identical to TRBD1. Germline values: CDR1 DFQATT, CDR2 SNEGSKA (reference sequence). This CDR3 region has 13 residues. J gave up 7 bases and V 6 bases, and 6 bases lay outside the gene matches. The CDR3 here is CSAYDRGLNEQFF. In DNA, the CDR3 is TGCAGTGCCTATGACAGGGGGCTTAATGAGCAGTTCTTC.

V usage is TRBV15 and J usage is TRBJ2-7, with D unclear. Germline V gene lookup returns CDR1 LNHNV and CDR2 YYDKDF (reference sequence). The CDR3 loop spans 17 amino acids. V was trimmed by 4 bases and J by 3 bases, leaving 22 bases between them. The CDR3 sequence: CATSMVVYRSPLYEQYF. The DNA of the CDR3 is TGTGCCACCAGCATGGTCGTGTACCGAAGCCCCCTCTACGAGCAGTACTTC. Together with reference TRBV15 and TRBJ2-7, the CDR3 gives the full variable domain: DAMVIQNPRYQVTQFGKPVTLSCSQTLNHNVMYWYQQKSSQAPKLLFHYYDKDFNNEADTPDNFQSRRPNTSFCFLDIRSPGLGDTAMYLCATSMVVYRSPLYEQYFGPGTRLTVT.

The chain recombines TRBV27 with TRBJ2-7; D might be TRBD2 (6 bases). Germline lookup yields CDR1 MNHEY and CDR2 SMNVEV (reference sequence). The CDR3 sequence is 16 residues long. V was cut by 6 bases and J by 0 bases, with 18 bases left in between. In DNA, the CDR3 is TGTGCCAGCAGCCTAAGGGGCCTAGCGAGCTCCTACGAGCAGTACTTC. Translated: CASSLRGLASSYEQYF.

The V and J genes are TRBV29-1 and TRBJ2-2, with unresolved D. Germline V gene data show CDR1 as SQVTM and CDR2 as ANQGSEA. The CDR3 is 14 residues long. The CDR3, as DNA: TGCAGAACCACGTGGGCAGAGAACACCGGGGAGCTGTTTTTT. It specifies CRTTWAENTGELFF.

The chain couples TRBV10-3 to TRBJ2-7; D gene unclear. CDR1 is ENHRY and CDR2 is SYGVKD in the germline V gene. Trimming took 2 bases from V and 0 from J, leaving 8 bases between them. The CDR3 runs 14 residues. CDR3 loop: CAISEATNSYEQYF. DNA for the CDR3: TGTGCCATCAGTGAGGCAACCAACTCCTACGAGCAGTACTTC.

J is TRBJ1-5 and V is TRBV5-5; D unclear. Germline V lookup: CDR1 SGHKS, CDR2 YYEKEE (reference sequence). The length of the CDR3 is 13 residues. The ends were cut back, 1 base at V and 3 bases at J, with 5 bases in the middle. CDR3 in amino acids: CASSLYVNQPQHF. The CDR3, as DNA: TGTGCCAGCAGCTTGTACGTCAATCAGCCCCAGCATTTT.